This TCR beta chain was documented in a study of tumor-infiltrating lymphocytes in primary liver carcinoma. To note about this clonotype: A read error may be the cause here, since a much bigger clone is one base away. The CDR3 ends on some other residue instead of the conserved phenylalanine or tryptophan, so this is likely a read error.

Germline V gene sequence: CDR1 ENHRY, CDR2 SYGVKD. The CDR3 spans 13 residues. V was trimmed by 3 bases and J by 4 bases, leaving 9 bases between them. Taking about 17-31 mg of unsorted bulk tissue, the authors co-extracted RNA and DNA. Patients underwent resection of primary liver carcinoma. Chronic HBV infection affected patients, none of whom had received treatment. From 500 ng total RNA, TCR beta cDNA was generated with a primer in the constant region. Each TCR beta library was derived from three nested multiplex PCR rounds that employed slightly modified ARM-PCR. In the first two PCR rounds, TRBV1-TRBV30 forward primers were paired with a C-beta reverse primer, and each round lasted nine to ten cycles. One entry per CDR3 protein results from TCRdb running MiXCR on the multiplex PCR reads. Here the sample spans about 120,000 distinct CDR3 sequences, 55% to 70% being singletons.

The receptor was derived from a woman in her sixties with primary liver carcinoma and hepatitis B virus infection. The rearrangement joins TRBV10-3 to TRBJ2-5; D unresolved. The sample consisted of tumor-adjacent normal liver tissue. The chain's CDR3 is CAISEDAGETQYS. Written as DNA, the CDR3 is TGTGCCATCAGTGAAGACGCCGGAGAGACCCAGTACTCC.